This record covers a single T cell receptor beta chain. Germline V CDR1 and CDR2: SGHRS, YFSETQ. The V segment lost 7 bases and the J segment 10 bases; nucleotides outside the gene matches: 13. The CDR3 is 14 amino acids. TCRbeta library preparation incorporated unique molecular identifiers. Using its own MiXCR run on the PCR reads, TCRdb lists one record per CDR3 protein. The data contain about 230,000 distinct CDR3 sequences, about 9.2% of them singletons. The data originate from a study of T-cell reconstitution after alpha-beta-depleted transplantation in children. This TCR came from a human donor who donated a stem cell graft to a child with acute lymphoblastic leukemia. This sample comprised PBMCs from the stem cell graft donor, obtained from the stem cell graft. The rearrangement links TRBV5-1 to TRBJ1-4, with 7 positions matching TRBD1. CDR3 coding DNA: TGCGCCAGCGGCGGGACAGTTAATGACGGAAAACTGTTTTTT. Amino acid sequence: CASGGTVNDGKLFF.